Given below is one T cell receptor (beta chain) in context. The antigen remains unidentified. This sample is drawn from a study of T cell responses to AZD1222 COVID-19 vaccine. The study, taken as a whole, reports: Repertoires were obtained solely post-peak T cell response. The sample set comprised mostly white British donors with more females, and clonal diversity was possibly underestimated.

Data came from immunoSEQ multiplex PCR; TCRdb stores just in-frame clones and leaves some out. Of over 100,000 clones detected, about 90% appear once; the ten largest clones hold 8.4%. With 3 bases clipped from V and 10 bases from J, the junction kept 19 bases outside the gene matches. Germline V CDR1 and CDR2: KGHDR, SFDVKD. This CDR3 contains 19 residues. The sequence was collected from an adult in good health. Sequenced here: peripheral blood, sampled on day 0 of AZD1222 vaccination. V is TRBV24-1 and J is TRBJ2-3; TRBD1 agrees at 12 bases. The CDR3 here is CATSDSRQTGTGGSIAQYF. The CDR3 DNA is TGTGCCACCAGTGATAGTAGGCAGACCGGGACAGGGGGCTCCATAGCGCAGTATTTT.